These 3 T cell receptor beta chains share one sample of origin, sequenced in a study of blood T cell repertoires in COVID-19. Method: immunoSEQ multiplex PCR; TCRdb's copy keeps in-frame clones and lacks some. The sample lists approximately 82,000 clones, 80% to 90% occurring once. Sequencing input: PBMCs or T cells enriched from blood (not recorded which). The source is a woman in her forties or fifties with acute COVID-19.

The chain couples TRBV27 to TRBJ1-2, with TRBD1 matching over 8 bases. The germline V gene encodes CDR1 MNHEY and CDR2 SMNVEV (reference sequence). This CDR3 has 13 residues. Trimming at V came to 4 bases and at J to 8 bases, leaving 6 bases not matched to a gene. The CDR3 protein is CASSSGQGRGYTF. The CDR3 bases are TGTGCCAGCAGTTCCGGACAGGGCAGGGGCTACACCTTC.

The chain uses TRBV19 and TRBJ2-1, with 11 nucleotides matching TRBD2. CDR1 and CDR2 (germline): LNHDA, SQIVND (reference sequence). The ends lost 2 bases at V and 0 bases at J; junction bases unmatched: 9. The CDR3 spans 19 residues. CDR3 sequence (DNA): TGTGCCAGTAGTATACGCGCAACTAGCGGGAGATCCTCCTACAATGAGCAGTTCTTC. This sequence encodes CASSIRATSGRSSYNEQFF.

The rearrangement links TRBV7-9 to TRBJ1-2; D not certain. The germline V and J ends were trimmed by 4 bases and 7 bases, with 22 bases remaining between them. Germline loops: CDR1 SEHNR, CDR2 FQNEAQ (reference sequence). This CDR3 has 16 residues. CDR3 residues: CASSSSGIPPSGGYTF. In nucleotides, the CDR3 is TGTGCCAGCAGCTCCTCGGGGATCCCCCCGTCGGGTGGCTACACCTTC. Together with reference TRBV7-9 and TRBJ1-2, the CDR3 gives the full variable domain: DTGVSQNPRHKITKRGQNVTFRCDPISEHNRLYWYRQTLGQGPEFLTYFQNEAQLEKSRLLSDRFSAERPKGSFSTLEIQRTEQGDSAMYLCASSSSGIPPSGGYTFGSGTRLTVV.